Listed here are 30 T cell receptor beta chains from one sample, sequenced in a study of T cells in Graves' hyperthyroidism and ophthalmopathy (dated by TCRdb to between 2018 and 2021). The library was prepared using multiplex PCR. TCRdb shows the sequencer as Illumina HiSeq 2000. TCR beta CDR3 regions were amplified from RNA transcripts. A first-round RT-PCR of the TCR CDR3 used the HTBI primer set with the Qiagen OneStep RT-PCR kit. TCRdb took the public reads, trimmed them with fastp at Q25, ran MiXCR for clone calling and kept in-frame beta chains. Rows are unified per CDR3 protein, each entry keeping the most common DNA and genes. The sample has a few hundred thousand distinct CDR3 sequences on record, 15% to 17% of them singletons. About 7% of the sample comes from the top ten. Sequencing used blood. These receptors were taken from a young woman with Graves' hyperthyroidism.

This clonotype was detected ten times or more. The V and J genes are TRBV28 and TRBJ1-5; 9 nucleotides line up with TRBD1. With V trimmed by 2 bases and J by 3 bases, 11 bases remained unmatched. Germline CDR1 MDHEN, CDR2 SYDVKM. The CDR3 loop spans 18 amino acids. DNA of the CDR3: TGTGCCAGCAGTTTACTCGCACCCGGGACAGGGAACAATCAGCCCCAGCATTTT. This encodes CASSLLAPGTGNNQPQHF.

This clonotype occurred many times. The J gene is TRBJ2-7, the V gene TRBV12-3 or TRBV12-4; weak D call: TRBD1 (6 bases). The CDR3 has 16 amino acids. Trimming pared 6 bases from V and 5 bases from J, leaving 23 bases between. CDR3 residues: CASSPHAVGARDEQYF. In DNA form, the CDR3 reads TGTGCCAGCAGCCCCCATGCCGTGGGGGCTCGGGACGAGCAGTACTTC.

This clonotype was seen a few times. The CDR3 loop reads CASSETSGAQETQYF. The CDR3 coding sequence is TGCGCCAGCAGTGAGACTAGCGGAGCACAAGAGACCCAGTACTTC. The chain combines TRBV10-1 with TRBJ2-5; TRBD2 matches 8 bases. The V and J ends lost 2 bases and 2 bases, in that order; junction bases with no gene match: 4. The CDR3 extends over 15 amino acids. Germline V CDR1 and CDR2: WNHNN, SYGVQD (reference sequence).

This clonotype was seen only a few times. The CDR3 loop reads CASSQEAGGQPQHF. The CDR3 DNA reads TGTGCCAGCAGCCAAGAGGCGGGTGGTCAGCCCCAGCATTTT. V is TRBV3-1 and J is TRBJ1-5, with D hard to call. The CDR3 has 14 amino acids. Trimming removed 0 bases at V and 6 bases at J, with 9 bases between. From germline, CDR1 is LGHDT and CDR2 YNNKEL (reference sequence). Full variable domain (outside the CDR3, taken from reference TRBV3-1 and TRBJ1-5): DTAVSQTPKYLVTQMGNDKSIKCEQNLGHDTMYWYKQDSKKFLKIMFSYNNKELIINETVPNRFSPKSPDKAHLNLHINSLELGDSAVYFCASSQEAGGQPQHFGDGTRLSIL.

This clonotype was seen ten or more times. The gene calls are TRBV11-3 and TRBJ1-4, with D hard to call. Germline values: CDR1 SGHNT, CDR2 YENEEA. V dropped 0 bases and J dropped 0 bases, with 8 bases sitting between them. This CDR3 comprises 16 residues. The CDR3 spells CASSLDPGATNEKLFF. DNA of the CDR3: TGTGCCAGCAGCTTAGATCCCGGGGCAACTAATGAAAAACTGTTTTTT.

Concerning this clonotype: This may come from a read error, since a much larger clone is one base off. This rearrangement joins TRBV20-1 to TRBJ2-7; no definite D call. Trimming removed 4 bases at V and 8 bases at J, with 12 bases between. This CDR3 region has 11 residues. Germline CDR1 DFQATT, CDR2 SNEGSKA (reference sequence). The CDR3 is CSATALEQQYF. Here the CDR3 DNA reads TGCAGTGCTACCGCTTTGGAACAGCAGTACTTC.

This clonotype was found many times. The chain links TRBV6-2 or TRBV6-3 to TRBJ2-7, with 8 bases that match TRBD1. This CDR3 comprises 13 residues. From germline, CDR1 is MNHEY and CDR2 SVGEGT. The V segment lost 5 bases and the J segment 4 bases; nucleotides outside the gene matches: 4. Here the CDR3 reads CASSETGAYEQYF. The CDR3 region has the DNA TGTGCCAGCAGTGAGACAGGGGCGTACGAGCAGTACTTC.

The CDR3 reads CASSPRFSSTGANVLTF. DNA for the CDR3: TGTGCCAGCAGCCCCCGCTTCAGTTCAACTGGGGCCAACGTCCTGACTTTC. The chain links TRBV9 to TRBJ2-6; D is unresolved. The CDR3 loop spans 17 amino acids. Trimming removed 4 bases from V and 2 bases from J, with 16 bases in between. Germline assignment: CDR1 SGDLS and CDR2 YYNGEE.

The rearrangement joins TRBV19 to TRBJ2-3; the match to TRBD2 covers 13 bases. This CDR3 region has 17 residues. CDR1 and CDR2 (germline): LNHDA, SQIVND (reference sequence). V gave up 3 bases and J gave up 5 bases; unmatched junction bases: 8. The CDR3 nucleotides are TGTGCCAGTAGTATGCCTCGGACTAGCGGGAGCGGAGATACGCAGTATTTT. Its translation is CASSMPRTSGSGDTQYF.

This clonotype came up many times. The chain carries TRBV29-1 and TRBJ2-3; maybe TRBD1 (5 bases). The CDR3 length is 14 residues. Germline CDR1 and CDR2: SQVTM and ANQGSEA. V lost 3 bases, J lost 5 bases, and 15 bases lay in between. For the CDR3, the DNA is TGCAGCGTTGAGCGCCATACCCAGGGAGATACGCAGTATTTT. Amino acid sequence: CSVERHTQGDTQYF.

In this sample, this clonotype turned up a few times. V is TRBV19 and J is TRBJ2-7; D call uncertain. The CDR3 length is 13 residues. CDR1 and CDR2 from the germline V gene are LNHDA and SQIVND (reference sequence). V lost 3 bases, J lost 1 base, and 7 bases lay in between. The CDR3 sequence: CASSMGRSYEQYF. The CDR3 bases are TGTGCCAGTAGTATGGGCAGGTCCTACGAGCAGTACTTC.

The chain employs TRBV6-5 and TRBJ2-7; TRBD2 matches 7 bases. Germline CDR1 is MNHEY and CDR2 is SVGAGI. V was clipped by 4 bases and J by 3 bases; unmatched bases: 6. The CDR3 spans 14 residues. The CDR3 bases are TGTGCCAGCAGTTCCGTCGGGACTAACTACGAGCAGTACTTC. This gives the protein CASSSVGTNYEQYF.

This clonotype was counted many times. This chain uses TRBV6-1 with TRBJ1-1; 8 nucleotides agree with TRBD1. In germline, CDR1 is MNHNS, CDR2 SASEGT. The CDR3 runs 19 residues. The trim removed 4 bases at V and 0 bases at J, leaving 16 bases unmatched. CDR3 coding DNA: TGTGCCAGCAGTGTTTTCCCGGGACAGGAGTCTCGGTTGAACACTGAAGCTTTCTTT. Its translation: CASSVFPGQESRLNTEAFF.

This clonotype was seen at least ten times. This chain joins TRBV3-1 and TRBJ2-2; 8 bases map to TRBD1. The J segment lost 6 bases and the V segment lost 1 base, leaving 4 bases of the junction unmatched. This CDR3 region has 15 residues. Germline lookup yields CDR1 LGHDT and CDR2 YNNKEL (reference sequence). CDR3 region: CASSQGTGSSGELFF. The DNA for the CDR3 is TGTGCCAGCAGCCAAGGGACAGGGTCTTCCGGGGAGCTGTTTTTT.

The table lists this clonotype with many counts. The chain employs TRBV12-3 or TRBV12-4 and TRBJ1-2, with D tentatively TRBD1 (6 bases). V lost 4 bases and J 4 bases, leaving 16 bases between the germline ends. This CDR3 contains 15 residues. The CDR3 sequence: CASSSGTQNFYGYTF. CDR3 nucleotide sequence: TGTGCCAGCAGTTCCGGGACACAAAACTTCTATGGCTACACCTTC.

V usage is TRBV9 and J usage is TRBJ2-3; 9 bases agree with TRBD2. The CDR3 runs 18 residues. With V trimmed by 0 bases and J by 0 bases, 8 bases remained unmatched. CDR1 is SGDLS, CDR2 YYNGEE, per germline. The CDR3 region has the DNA TGTGCCAGCAGCGTAGAGGTTAGCGGGAGCCGTAGCACAGATACGCAGTATTTT. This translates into CASSVEVSGSRSTDTQYF.

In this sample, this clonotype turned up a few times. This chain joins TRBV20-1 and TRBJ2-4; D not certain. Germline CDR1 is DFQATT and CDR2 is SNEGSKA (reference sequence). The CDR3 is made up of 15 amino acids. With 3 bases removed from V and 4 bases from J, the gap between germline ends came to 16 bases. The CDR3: CSASPESLPKNIQYF. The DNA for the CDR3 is TGCAGTGCTAGCCCTGAGTCCTTGCCAAAAAACATTCAGTACTTC.

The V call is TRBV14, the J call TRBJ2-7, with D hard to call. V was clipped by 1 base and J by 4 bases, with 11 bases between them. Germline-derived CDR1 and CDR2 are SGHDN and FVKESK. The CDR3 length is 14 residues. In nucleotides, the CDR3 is TGTGCCAGCAGCCAAGGCGACACCACTTACGAGCAGTACTTC. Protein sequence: CASSQGDTTYEQYF. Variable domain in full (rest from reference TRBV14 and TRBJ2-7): EAGVTQFPSHSVIEKGQTVTLRCDPISGHDNLYWYRRVMGKEIKFLLHFVKESKQDESGMPNNRFLAERTGGTYSTLKVQPAELEDSGVYFCASSQGDTTYEQYFGPGTRLTVT.

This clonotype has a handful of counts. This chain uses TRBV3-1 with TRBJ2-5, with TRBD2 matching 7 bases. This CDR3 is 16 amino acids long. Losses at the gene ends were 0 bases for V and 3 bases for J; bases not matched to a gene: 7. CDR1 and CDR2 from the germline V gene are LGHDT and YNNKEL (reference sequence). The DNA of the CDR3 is TGTGCCAGCAGCCAAGAAGGCAGGGCGGGGGAAGAGACCCAGTACTTC. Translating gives CASSQEGRAGEETQYF.

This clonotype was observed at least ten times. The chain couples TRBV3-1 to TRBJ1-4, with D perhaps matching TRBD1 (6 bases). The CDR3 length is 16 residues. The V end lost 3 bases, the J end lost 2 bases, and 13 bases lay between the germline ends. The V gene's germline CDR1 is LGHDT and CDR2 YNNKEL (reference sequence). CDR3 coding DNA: TGTGCCAGCAGCCATCTCCGGGGGGCCACTAATGAAAAACTGTTTTTT. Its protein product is CASSHLRGATNEKLFF. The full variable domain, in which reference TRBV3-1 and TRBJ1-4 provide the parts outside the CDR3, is DTAVSQTPKYLVTQMGNDKSIKCEQNLGHDTMYWYKQDSKKFLKIMFSYNNKELIINETVPNRFSPKSPDKAHLNLHINSLELGDSAVYFCASSHLRGATNEKLFFGSGTQLSVL.

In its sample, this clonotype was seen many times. In nucleotides, the CDR3 is TGTGCCAGCCTTCGGGGGGGCGACACTGAAGCTTTCTTT. Translating it yields CASLRGGDTEAFF. This chain joins TRBV18 and TRBJ1-1; possibly TRBD1 for D (6 bases). The CDR3 extends over 13 amino acids. Trimming left V 8 bases short and J 3 bases short, with 13 bases between. Germline V CDR1 and CDR2: KGHSH, LQKENI.

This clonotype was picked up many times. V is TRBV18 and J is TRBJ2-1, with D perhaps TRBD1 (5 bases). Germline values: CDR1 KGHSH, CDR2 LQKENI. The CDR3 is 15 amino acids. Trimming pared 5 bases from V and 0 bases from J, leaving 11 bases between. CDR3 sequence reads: CASSVGVSSYNEQFF. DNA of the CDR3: TGTGCCAGCTCAGTAGGGGTGAGCTCCTACAATGAGCAGTTCTTC.

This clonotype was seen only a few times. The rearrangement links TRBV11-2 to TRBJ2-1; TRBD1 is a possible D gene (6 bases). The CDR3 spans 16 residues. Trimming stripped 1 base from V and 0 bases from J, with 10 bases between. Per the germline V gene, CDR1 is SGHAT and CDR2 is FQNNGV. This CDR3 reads CASSLAWGLSYNEQFF. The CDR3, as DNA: TGTGCCAGCAGCTTAGCTTGGGGGCTCTCCTACAATGAGCAGTTCTTC. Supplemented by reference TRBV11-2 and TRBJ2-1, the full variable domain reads EAGVAQSPRYKIIEKRQSVAFWCNPISGHATLYWYQQILGQGPKLLIQFQNNGVVDDSQLPKDRFSAERLKGVDSTLKIQPAKLEDSAVYLCASSLAWGLSYNEQFFGPGTRLTVL.

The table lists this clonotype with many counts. The CDR3 spells CASSEVSYNEQFF. CDR3 DNA: TGTGCCAGCAGTGAAGTGTCCTACAATGAGCAGTTCTTC. J is TRBJ2-1 and V is TRBV12-3 or TRBV12-4; D gene unclear. This CDR3 has 13 residues. Trimming took 5 bases from V and 1 from J, leaving 6 bases between them.

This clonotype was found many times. CDR3 in amino acids: CASSPPRNYNEQFF. CDR3 coding DNA: TGTGCCAGCAGCCCCCCGAGGAACTACAATGAGCAGTTCTTC. J is TRBJ2-1 and V is TRBV7-9; unclear D gene. Trimming took 5 bases from V and 3 from J, leaving 11 bases between them. The CDR3 consists of 14 residues. Per germline, CDR1 SEHNR and CDR2 FQNEAQ (reference sequence). Full variable domain (outside the CDR3, taken from reference TRBV7-9 and TRBJ2-1): DTGVSQNPRHKITKRGQNVTFRCDPISEHNRLYWYRQTLGQGPEFLTYFQNEAQLEKSRLLSDRFSAERPKGSFSTLEIQRTEQGDSAMYLCASSPPRNYNEQFFGPGTRLTVL.

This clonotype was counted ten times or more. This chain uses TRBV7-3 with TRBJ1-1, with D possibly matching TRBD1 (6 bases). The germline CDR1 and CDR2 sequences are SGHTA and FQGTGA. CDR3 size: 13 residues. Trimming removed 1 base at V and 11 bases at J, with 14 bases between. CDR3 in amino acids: CASSLMAGGQAFF. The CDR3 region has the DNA TGTGCCAGCAGCTTAATGGCGGGGGGGCAGGCTTTCTTT.

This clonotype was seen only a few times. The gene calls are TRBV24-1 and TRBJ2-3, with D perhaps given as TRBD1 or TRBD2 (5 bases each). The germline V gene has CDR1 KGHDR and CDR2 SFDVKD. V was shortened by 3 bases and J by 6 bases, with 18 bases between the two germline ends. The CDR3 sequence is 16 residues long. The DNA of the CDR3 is TGTGCCACCAGTGATCCCGGGACCGAAACTCCCGATACGCAGTATTTT. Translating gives CATSDPGTETPDTQYF.

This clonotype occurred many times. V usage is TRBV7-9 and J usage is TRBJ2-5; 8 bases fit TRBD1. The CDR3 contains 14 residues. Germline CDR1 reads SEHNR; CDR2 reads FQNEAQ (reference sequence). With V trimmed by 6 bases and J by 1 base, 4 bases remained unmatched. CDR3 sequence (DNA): TGTGCCAGCAGACACGGACAGGGCCAAGAGACCCAGTACTTC. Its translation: CASRHGQGQETQYF. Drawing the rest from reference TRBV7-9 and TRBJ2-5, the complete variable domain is DTGVSQNPRHKITKRGQNVTFRCDPISEHNRLYWYRQTLGQGPEFLTYFQNEAQLEKSRLLSDRFSAERPKGSFSTLEIQRTEQGDSAMYLCASRHGQGQETQYFGPGTRLLVL.

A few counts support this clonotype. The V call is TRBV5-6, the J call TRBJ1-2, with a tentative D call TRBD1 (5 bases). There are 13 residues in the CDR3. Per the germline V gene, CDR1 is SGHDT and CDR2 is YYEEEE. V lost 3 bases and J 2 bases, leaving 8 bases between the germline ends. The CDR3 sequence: CASSYTGNYGYTF. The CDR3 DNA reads TGTGCCAGCAGCTACACAGGAAACTATGGCTACACCTTC.

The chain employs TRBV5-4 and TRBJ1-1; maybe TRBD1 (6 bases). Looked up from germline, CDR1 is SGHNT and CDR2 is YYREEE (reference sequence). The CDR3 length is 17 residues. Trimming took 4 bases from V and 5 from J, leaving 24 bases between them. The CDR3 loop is CASSGTGIIISGTEAFF. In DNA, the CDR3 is TGTGCCAGCAGCGGAACAGGGATAATTATATCGGGGACTGAAGCTTTCTTT.